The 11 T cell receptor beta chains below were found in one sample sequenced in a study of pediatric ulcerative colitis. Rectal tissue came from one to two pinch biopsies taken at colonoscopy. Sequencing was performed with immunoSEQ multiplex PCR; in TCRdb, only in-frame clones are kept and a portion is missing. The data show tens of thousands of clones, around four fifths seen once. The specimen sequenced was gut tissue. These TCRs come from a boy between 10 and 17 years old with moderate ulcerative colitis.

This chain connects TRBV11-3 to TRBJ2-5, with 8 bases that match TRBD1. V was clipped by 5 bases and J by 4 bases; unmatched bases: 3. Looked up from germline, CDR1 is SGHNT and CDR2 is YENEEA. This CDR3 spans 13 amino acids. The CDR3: CASSSRGRETQYF. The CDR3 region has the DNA TGTGCCAGCAGCAGCAGGGGGCGAGAGACCCAGTACTTC.

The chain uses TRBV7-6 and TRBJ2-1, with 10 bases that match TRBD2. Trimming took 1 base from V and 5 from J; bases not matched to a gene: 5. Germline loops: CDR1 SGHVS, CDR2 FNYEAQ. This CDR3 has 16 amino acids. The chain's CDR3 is CASSLVPSGGNNEQFF. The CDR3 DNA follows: TGTGCCAGCAGCTTAGTCCCTAGCGGGGGAAACAATGAGCAGTTCTTC.

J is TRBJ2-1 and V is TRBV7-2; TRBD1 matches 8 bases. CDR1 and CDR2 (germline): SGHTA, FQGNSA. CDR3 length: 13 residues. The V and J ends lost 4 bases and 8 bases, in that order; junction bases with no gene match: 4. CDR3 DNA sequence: TGTGCCAGCAGCTCCTGGACAGGGTATGAGCAGTTCTTC. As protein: CASSSWTGYEQFF.

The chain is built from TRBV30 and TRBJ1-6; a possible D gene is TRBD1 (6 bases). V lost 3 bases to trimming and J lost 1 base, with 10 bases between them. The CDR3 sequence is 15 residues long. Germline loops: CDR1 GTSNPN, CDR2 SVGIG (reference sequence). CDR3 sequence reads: CAWSARGSYNSPLHF. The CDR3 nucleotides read TGTGCCTGGAGCGCCAGGGGTTCCTATAATTCACCCCTCCACTTT.

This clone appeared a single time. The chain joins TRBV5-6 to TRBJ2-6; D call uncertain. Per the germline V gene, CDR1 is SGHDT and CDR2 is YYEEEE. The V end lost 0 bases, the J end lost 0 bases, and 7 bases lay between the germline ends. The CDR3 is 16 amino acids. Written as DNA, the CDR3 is TGTGCCAGCAGCTTGGGGGTAAGCTCTGGGGCCAACGTCCTGACTTTC. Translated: CASSLGVSSGANVLTF.

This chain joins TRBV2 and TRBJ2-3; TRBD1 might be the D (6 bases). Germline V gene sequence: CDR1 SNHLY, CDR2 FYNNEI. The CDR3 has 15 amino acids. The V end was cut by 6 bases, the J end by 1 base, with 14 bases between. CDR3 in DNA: TGTGCCAGCAGCTCACAGGGTTCAGGCACAGATACGCAGTATTTT. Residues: CASSSQGSGTDTQYF.

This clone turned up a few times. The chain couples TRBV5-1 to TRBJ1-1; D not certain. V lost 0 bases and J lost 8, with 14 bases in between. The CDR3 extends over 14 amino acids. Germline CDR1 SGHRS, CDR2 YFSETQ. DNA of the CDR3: TGCGCCAGCAGCTTGGACGGATCCCGCATCGAAGCTTTCTTT. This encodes CASSLDGSRIEAFF. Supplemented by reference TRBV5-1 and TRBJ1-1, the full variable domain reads KAGVTQTPRYLIKTRGQQVTLSCSPISGHRSVSWYQQTPGQGLQFLFEYFSETQRNKGNFPGRFSGRQFSNSRSEMNVSTLELGDSALYLCASSLDGSRIEAFFGQGTRLTVV.

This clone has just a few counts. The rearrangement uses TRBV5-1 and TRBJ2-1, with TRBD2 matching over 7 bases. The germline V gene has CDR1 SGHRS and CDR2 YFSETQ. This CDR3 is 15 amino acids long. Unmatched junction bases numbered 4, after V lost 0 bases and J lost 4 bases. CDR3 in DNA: TGCGCCAGCAGCTTGGGGCTAGCGGATTACAATGAGCAGTTCTTC. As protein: CASSLGLADYNEQFF.

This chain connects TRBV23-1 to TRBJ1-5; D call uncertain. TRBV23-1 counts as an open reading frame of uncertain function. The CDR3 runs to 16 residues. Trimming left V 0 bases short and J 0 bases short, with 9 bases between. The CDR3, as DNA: TGCGCCAGCAGTCAATCGTCCACACCTAGCAATCAGCCCCAGCATTTT. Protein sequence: CASSQSSTPSNQPQHF.

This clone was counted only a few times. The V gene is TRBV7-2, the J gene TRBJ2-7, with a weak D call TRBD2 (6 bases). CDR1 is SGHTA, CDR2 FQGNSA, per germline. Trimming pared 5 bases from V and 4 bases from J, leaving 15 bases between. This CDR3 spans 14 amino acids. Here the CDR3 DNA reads TGTGCCAGCAGCCGGGGGACGGAGTCTTACGAGCAGTACTTC. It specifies CASSRGTESYEQYF.

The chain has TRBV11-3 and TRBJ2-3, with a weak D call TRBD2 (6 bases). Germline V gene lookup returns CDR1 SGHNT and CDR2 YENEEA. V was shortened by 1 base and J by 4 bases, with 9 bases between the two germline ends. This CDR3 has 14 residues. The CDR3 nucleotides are TGTGCCAGCAGCTTAGCACTAGCTGCAGATACGCAGTATTTT. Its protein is CASSLALAADTQYF. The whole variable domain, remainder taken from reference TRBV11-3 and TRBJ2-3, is EAGVVQSPRYKIIEKKQPVAFWCNPISGHNTLYWYLQNLGQGPELLIRYENEEAVDDSQLPKDRFSAERLKGVDSTLKIQPAELGDSAVYLCASSLALAADTQYFGPGTRLTVL.